What follows are 15 T cell receptor beta chains derived from one specimen sequenced in a study of T cell responses to AZD1222 COVID-19 vaccine (dated by TCRdb to about 2021). Library generation was performed with the immunoSEQ multiplex PCR assay. This immuneACCESS table, as held by TCRdb, lists in-frame sequences with V and J called but not all clones. Of the missing ones, under half trace to an unresolved V gene in checked studies; the others have no known cause. The sample includes about 150,000 clones, with more than 75% observed a single time. The ten largest account for just over 9% of the sample. Taken with the paper, the label for time point translates to: about 28 days (+/-7) after the second vaccine dose. The source was peripheral blood, collected 28 days after the second AZD1222 dose. The receptor source for this set is an adult who received the AZD1222 COVID-19 vaccine.

This clone was found once. This rearrangement joins TRBV7-9 to TRBJ1-4; 7 bases map to TRBD1. The CDR3 loop spans 16 amino acids. The germline gives CDR1 SEHNR, CDR2 FQNEAQ (reference sequence). Trimming took 1 base from V and 1 from J; bases not matched to a gene: 3. The CDR3 bases are TGTGCCAGCAGCTTAGGACAGGGAGGAACTAATGAAAAACTGTTTTTT. Protein product: CASSLGQGGTNEKLFF.

About this clone: Other DNA sequences in the same sample also yield this CDR3. This sequence joins TRBV29-1 and TRBJ1-4; no definite D call. This CDR3 contains 11 residues. Germline assignment: CDR1 SQVTM and CDR2 ANQGSEA. The V end lost 3 bases, the J end lost 8 bases, and 7 bases lay between the germline ends. CDR3 protein: CSVELVEKLFF. DNA of the CDR3: TGCAGCGTTGAGTTGGTGGAAAAACTGTTTTTT.

V gene TRBV6-5 combines with J gene TRBJ1-6; no definite D call. CDR3 length: 14 residues. Trimming cost V 11 bases and J 5 bases, with 16 bases left between them. CDR1 is MNHEY and CDR2 is SVGAGI in the germline V gene. Here the CDR3 reads CAAKEGVNNSPLHF. In DNA, the CDR3 is TGTGCCGCGAAAGAGGGAGTGAATAATTCACCCCTCCACTTT.

The chain is built from TRBV10-3 and TRBJ1-1; perhaps TRBD1 as D (5 bases). The CDR3 sequence is 13 residues long. The V gene's germline CDR1 is ENHRY and CDR2 SYGVKD. The V end lost 10 bases, the J end lost 3 bases, and 15 bases lay between the germline ends. Written as DNA, the CDR3 is TGTGCCACCTTAAAAATGGGGGACACTGAAGCTTTCTTT. Its protein is CATLKMGDTEAFF.

CDR3 loop: CASSYGLSGANVLTF. CDR3 nucleotide sequence: TGTGCCAGCAGTTACGGGCTCTCTGGGGCCAACGTCCTGACTTTC. The V and J genes are TRBV6-5 and TRBJ2-6; D gene ambiguous. This CDR3 is 15 amino acids long. From germline, CDR1 is MNHEY and CDR2 SVGAGI. Trimming shortened V by 2 bases and J by 0 bases, and 5 bases separated the two germline ends.

On this clone itself: Distinct nucleotide sequences in the sample also encode this CDR3. The J gene is TRBJ2-7, the V gene TRBV7-9; D gene ambiguous. Per germline, CDR1 SEHNR and CDR2 FQNEAQ (reference sequence). The CDR3 runs to 13 residues. Trimming stripped 5 bases from V and 1 base from J, with 9 bases between. CDR3 loop: CASSRDLSYEQYF. As DNA, the CDR3 is TGTGCCAGCAGCCGAGACCTGTCCTACGAGCAGTACTTC.

The V call is TRBV28, the J call TRBJ2-3, with D perhaps being TRBD1 or TRBD2 (5 bases each). CDR1 is MDHEN and CDR2 is SYDVKM in the germline V gene. Trimming took off 5 bases at V and 3 bases at J, with 12 bases between the two ends. The CDR3 consists of 14 residues. Here the CDR3 DNA reads TGTGCCAGCAGTCACCGGGACGAGACAGATACGCAGTATTTT. Amino acids: CASSHRDETDTQYF.

J is TRBJ1-2 and V is TRBV5-1; 10 bases fit TRBD1. The CDR3 sequence is 14 residues long. CDR1 SGHRS and CDR2 YFSETQ come from the germline V gene. V shed 2 bases, J shed 6 bases, and the junction held 4 bases outside the gene matches. Here the CDR3 DNA reads TGCGCCAGCAGCTTACTGACAGGGGGCCATGGCTACACCTTC. This translates into CASSLLTGGHGYTF.

This chain uses TRBV19 with TRBJ2-3; TRBD2 aligns across 10 bases. Germline V gives CDR1 LNHDA, CDR2 SQIVND (reference sequence). This CDR3 contains 16 residues. The V gene end was trimmed by 5 bases and the J gene end by 5 bases; junction bases not matched to a gene: 10. CDR3 DNA: TGTGCCAGTAGTGGACCACCTAGCGGGAGTAGAGATACGCAGTATTTT. Amino acid sequence: CASSGPPSGSRDTQYF.

A single count supports this clone. The V and J genes are TRBV29-1 and TRBJ1-5; D possibly corresponds to TRBD1 (6 bases). Germline V gives CDR1 SQVTM, CDR2 ANQGSEA. This CDR3 has 13 amino acids. V lost 6 bases to trimming and J lost 7 bases, with 16 bases between them. Here the CDR3 reads CSVQGGRDQPQHF. The CDR3 DNA sequence: TGCAGCGTACAAGGGGGAAGGGACCAGCCCCAGCATTTT.

This chain joins TRBV19 and TRBJ2-2; 8 positions match TRBD2. The CDR3 extends over 16 amino acids. V was clipped by 1 base and J by 4 bases; unmatched bases: 5. Germline lookup yields CDR1 LNHDA and CDR2 SQIVND (reference sequence). The CDR3 sequence: CASSIVGTRVTGELFF. CDR3 sequence (DNA): TGTGCCAGTAGTATAGTGGGGACTAGGGTCACCGGGGAGCTGTTTTTT.

In its sample, this clone was seen a few times. The chain couples TRBV11-1 to TRBJ2-7, with D unclear. V shed 5 bases and J shed 6 bases, with 14 bases lying between them. The CDR3 runs to 13 residues. Germline CDR1 and CDR2: SGHAT and FQDESV (reference sequence). Written as DNA, the CDR3 is TGTGCCAGCAGCCCCGCCGGTAGTAGCGAGCAGTACTTC. Protein sequence: CASSPAGSSEQYF.

The chain combines TRBV5-1 with TRBJ1-6; 8 nucleotides line up with TRBD1. The CDR3 totals 17 residues. The J segment lost 6 bases and the V segment lost 0 bases, leaving 8 bases of the junction unmatched. Germline V lookup: CDR1 SGHRS, CDR2 YFSETQ. The CDR3 DNA is TGCGCCAGCAGCTTGGCCGGCACAGGGGGTGGTAATTCACCCCTCCACTTT. Its protein product is CASSLAGTGGGNSPLHF.

The rearrangement joins TRBV5-1 to TRBJ1-6, with D possibly TRBD1 on 6 matching bases. The V gene lost 4 bases and the J gene lost 14 bases, with 13 bases spanning the gap. The CDR3 extends over 12 amino acids. Germline values: CDR1 SGHRS, CDR2 YFSETQ. The CDR3 nucleotides read TGCGCCAGCAGCGTAGACAGGCGGGCCCTCCACTTT. Protein: CASSVDRRALHF. Together with reference TRBV5-1 and TRBJ1-6, the CDR3 gives the full variable domain: KAGVTQTPRYLIKTRGQQVTLSCSPISGHRSVSWYQQTPGQGLQFLFEYFSETQRNKGNFPGRFSGRQFSNSRSEMNVSTLELGDSALYLCASSVDRRALHFGNGTRLTVT.

This rearrangement joins TRBV30 to TRBJ1-3; 7 positions match TRBD1. Germline V CDR1 and CDR2: GTSNPN, SVGIG (reference sequence). Unmatched junction bases numbered 5, after V lost 3 bases and J lost 0 bases. This CDR3 is 15 amino acids long. DNA for the CDR3: TGTGCCTGGAGGGAGGGACAGATCTCTGGAAACACCATATATTTT. Its protein product is CAWREGQISGNTIYF.